The clone carrying this T cell receptor (beta chain) appeared a few times. Its target is not known. CDR3 length equals 15 residues. Germline CDR1 WNHNN, CDR2 SYGVQD (reference sequence). Trimming stripped 3 bases from V and 6 bases from J, with 16 bases between. PCR primers comprised 60 Vbeta and 13 Jbeta primers. Clones were read by immunoSEQ multiplex PCR, and TCRdb kept only the in-frame ones, dropping some. Among some 150,000 clones listed, 75% were seen once. This sample stems from a study of cytomegalovirus exposure and HLA in healthy donors. General study results and limits: In a later analysis, approximately 15,000 TCR beta sequences were associated with HLA alleles at 0.05 false discovery rate. Later analysis reportedly placed an Asian-associated ancestry cluster below the roughly 680-donor mean in N-insertions. Associated with cytomegalovirus, according to the listing, were 170 or so TCR beta chains.

The sample taken for sequencing was PBMCs. The TCR was taken from a man aged 40-49 years in good health and CMV-seronegative. This sequence joins TRBV10-1 and TRBJ2-3; D might be TRBD2 (6 bases). CDR3 region: CASSDSGRGDDTQYF. CDR3 sequence (DNA): TGCGCCAGCAGTGACTCAGGGCGGGGAGACGATACGCAGTATTTT.